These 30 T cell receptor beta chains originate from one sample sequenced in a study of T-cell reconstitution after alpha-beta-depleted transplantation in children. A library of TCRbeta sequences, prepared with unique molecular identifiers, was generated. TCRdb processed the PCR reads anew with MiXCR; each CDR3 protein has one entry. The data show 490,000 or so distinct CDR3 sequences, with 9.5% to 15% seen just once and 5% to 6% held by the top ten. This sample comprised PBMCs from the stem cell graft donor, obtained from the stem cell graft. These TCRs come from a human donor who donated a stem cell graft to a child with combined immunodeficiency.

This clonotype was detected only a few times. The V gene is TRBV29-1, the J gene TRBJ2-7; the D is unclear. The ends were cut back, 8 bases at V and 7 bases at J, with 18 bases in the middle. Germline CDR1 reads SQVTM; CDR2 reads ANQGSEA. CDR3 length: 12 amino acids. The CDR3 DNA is TGCAGCTTCGGAACAGCTGCAAGGGAGCAGTACTTC. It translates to CSFGTAAREQYF.

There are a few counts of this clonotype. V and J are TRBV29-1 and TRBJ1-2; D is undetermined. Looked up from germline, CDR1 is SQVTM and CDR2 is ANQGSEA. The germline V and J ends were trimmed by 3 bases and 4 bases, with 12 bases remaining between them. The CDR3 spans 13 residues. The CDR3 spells CSVDEWEPYGYTF. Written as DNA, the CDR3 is TGCAGCGTTGATGAATGGGAGCCCTATGGCTACACCTTC.

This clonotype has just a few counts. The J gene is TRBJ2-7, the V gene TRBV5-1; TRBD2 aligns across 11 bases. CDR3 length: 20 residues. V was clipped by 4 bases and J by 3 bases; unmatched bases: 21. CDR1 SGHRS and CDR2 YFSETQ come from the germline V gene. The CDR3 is CASSPKSPGLAATSLYEQYF. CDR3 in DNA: TGCGCCAGCAGCCCCAAATCTCCGGGACTAGCGGCAACCAGCCTCTACGAGCAGTACTTC.

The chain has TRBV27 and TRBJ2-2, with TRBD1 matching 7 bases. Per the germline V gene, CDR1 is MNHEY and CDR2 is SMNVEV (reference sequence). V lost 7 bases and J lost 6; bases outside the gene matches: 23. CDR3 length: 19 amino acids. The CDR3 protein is CASTQRGTANRNYPGELFF. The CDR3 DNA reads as TGTGCCAGCACCCAGAGAGGGACAGCCAATCGAAATTATCCCGGGGAGCTGTTTTTT.

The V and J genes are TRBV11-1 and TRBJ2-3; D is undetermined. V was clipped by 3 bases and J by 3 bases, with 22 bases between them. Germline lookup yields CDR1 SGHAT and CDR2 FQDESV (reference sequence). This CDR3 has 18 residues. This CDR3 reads CASSFHWTPLGKTDTQYF. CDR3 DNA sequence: TGTGCCAGCAGCTTCCATTGGACCCCCCTGGGCAAAACAGATACGCAGTATTTT.

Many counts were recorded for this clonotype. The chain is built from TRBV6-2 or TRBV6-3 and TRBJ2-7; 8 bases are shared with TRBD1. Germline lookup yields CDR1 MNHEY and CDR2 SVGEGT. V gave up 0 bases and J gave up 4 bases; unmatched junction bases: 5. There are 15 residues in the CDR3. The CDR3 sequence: CASSYSIGQGYEQYF. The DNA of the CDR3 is TGTGCCAGCAGTTACTCGATCGGACAGGGTTACGAGCAGTACTTC.

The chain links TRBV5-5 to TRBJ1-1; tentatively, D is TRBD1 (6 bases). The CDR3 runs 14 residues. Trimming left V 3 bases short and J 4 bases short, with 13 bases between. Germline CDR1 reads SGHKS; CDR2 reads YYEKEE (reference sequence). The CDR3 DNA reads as TGTGCCAGCAGCTCCGGACAGAAGGGCACTGAAGCTTTCTTT. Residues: CASSSGQKGTEAFF.

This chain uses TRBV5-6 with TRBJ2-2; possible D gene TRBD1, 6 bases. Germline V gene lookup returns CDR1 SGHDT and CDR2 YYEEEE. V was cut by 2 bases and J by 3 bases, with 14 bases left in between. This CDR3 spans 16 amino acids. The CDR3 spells CASSFPQGRDTGELFF. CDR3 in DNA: TGTGCCAGCAGCTTCCCCCAGGGGCGGGACACCGGGGAGCTGTTTTTT.

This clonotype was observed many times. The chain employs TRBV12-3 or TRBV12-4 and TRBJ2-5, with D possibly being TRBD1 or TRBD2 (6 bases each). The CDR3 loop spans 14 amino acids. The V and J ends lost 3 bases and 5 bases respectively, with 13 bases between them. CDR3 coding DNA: TGTGCCAGCAGTTTGTGGGGGGCGGGGGAGACCCAGTACTTC. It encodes CASSLWGAGETQYF.

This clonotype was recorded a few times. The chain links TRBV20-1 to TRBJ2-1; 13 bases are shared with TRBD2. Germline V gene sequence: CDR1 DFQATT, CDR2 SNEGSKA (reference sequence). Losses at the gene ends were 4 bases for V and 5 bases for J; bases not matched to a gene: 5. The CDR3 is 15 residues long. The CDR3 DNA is TGCAGTGCTAAAACGACTAGCGGGGGGCACAATGAGCAGTTCTTC. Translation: CSAKTTSGGHNEQFF.

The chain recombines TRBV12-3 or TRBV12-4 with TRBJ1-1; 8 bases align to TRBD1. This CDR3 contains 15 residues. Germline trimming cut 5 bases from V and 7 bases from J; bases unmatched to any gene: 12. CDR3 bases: TGTGCCAGCAGTCAACGGACAGGGAGAAGCTTTGAAGCTTTCTTT. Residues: CASSQRTGRSFEAFF.

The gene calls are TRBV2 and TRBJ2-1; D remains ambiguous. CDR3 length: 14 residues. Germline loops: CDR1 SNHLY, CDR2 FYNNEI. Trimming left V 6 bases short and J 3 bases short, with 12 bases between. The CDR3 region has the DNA TGTGCCAGCAGAGGCCCGTGCTACTACAATGAGCAGTTCTTC. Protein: CASRGPCYYNEQFF.

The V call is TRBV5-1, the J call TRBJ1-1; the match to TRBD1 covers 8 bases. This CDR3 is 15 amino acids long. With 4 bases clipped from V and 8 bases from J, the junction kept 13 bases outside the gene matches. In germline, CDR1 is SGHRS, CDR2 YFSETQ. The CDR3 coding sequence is TGCGCCAGCAGCCTCGGGACAGGCCGGACTGGGGAAGCTTTCTTT. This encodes CASSLGTGRTGEAFF. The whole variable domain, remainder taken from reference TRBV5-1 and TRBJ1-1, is KAGVTQTPRYLIKTRGQQVTLSCSPISGHRSVSWYQQTPGQGLQFLFEYFSETQRNKGNFPGRFSGRQFSNSRSEMNVSTLELGDSALYLCASSLGTGRTGEAFFGQGTRLTVV.

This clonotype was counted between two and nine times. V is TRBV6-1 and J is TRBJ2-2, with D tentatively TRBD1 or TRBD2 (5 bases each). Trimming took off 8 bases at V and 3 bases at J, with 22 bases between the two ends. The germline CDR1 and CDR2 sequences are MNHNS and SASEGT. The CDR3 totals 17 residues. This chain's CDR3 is CASSPGSRGWDTGELFF. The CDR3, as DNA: TGTGCCAGCTCTCCAGGGAGTCGCGGCTGGGACACCGGGGAGCTGTTTTTT.

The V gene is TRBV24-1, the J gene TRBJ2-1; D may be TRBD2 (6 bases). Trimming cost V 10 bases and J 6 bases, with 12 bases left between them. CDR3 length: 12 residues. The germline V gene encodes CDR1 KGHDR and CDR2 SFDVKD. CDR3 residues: CATSTRLNEQFF. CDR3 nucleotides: TGTGCCACTTCGACTAGACTCAATGAGCAGTTCTTC.

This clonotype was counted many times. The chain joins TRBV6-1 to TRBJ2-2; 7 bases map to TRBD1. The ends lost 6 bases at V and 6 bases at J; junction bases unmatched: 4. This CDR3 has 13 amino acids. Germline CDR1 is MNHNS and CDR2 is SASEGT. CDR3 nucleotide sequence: TGTGCCAGCAGCCCAGGGGGAGCCGGGGAGCTGTTTTTT. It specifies CASSPGGAGELFF.

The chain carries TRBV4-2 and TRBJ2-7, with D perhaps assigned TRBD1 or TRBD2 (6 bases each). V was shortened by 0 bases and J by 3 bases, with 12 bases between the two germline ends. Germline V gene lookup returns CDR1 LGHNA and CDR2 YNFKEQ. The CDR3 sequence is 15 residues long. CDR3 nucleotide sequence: TGTGCCAGCAGCCAAGATGGGGGCGGGAACTACGAGCAGTACTTC. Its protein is CASSQDGGGNYEQYF.

DNA of the CDR3: TGCAGTGCTAGAACAGGGGGCCGTTACAATGAGCAGTTCTTC. It yields the protein CSARTGGRYNEQFF. The genes are TRBV20-1 and TRBJ2-1; 9 bases fit TRBD1. This CDR3 has 14 residues. Trimming cost V 2 bases and J 4 bases; bases outside gene matches: 3. The germline CDR1 and CDR2 sequences are DFQATT and SNEGSKA (reference sequence).

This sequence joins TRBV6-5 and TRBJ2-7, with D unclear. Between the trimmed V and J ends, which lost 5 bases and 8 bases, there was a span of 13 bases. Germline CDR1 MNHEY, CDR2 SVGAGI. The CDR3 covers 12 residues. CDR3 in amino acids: CASSTPTGKQYF. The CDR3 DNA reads TGTGCCAGCAGTACCCCCACTGGCAAGCAGTACTTC.

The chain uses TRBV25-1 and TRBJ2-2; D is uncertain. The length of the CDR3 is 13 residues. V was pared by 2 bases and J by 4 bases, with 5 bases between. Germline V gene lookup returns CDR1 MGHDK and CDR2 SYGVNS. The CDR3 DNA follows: TGTGCCAGCAGTGAAGGTTTCACCGGGGAGCTGTTTTTT. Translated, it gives CASSEGFTGELFF.

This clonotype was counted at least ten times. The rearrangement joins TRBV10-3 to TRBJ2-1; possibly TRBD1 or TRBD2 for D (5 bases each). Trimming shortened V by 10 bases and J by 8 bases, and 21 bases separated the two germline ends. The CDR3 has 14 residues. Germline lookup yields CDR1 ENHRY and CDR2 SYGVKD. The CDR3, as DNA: TGTGCCAATTCTCCGGGACGGCAGGTAGATGAGCAGTTCTTC. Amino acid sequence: CANSPGRQVDEQFF.

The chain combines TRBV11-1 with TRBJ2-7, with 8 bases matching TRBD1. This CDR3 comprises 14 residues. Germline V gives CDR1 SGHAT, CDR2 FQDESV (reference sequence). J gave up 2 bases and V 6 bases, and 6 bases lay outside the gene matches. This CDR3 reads CASRYGTGPYEQYF. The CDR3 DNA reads TGTGCCAGCAGATACGGGACAGGACCCTACGAGCAGTACTTC.

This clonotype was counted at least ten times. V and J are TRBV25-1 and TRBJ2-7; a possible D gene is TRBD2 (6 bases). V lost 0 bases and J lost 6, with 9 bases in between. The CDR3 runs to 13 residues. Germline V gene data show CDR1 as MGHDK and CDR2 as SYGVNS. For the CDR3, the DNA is TGTGCCAGCAGTGAATACGGGGGATTCGAGCAGTACTTC. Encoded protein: CASSEYGGFEQYF.

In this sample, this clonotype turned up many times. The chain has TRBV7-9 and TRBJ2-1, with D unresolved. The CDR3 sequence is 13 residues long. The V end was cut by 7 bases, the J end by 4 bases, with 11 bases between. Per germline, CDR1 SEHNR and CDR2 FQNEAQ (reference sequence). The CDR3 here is CASTYIGYNEQFF. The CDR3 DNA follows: TGTGCCAGCACCTACATCGGGTACAATGAGCAGTTCTTC.

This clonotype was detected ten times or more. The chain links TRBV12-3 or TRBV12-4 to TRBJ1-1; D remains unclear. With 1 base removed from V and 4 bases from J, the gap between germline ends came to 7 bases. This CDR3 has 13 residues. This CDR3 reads CASSLEMITEAFF. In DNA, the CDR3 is TGTGCCAGCAGTTTAGAGATGATCACTGAAGCTTTCTTT.

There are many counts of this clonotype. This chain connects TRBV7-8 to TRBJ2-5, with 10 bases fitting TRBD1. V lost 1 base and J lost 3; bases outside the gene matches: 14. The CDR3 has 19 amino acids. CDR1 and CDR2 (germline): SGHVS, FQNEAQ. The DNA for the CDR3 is TGTGCCAGCAGCTTAGACCACATAAGCCGGGACAGGGGTAAAGAGACCCAGTACTTC. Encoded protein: CASSLDHISRDRGKETQYF.

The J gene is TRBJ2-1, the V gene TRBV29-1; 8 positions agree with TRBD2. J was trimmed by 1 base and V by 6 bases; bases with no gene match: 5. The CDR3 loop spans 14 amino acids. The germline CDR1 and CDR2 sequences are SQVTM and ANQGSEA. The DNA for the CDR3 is TGCAGCGTCTACCCTAGCGGGTCCTACAATGAGCAGTTCTTC. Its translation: CSVYPSGSYNEQFF.

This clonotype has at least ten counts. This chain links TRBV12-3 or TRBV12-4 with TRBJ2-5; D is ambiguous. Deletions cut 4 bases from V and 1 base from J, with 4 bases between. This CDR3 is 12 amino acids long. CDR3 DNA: TGTGCCAGCAGTTACAGCCAAGAGACCCAGTACTTC. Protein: CASSYSQETQYF.

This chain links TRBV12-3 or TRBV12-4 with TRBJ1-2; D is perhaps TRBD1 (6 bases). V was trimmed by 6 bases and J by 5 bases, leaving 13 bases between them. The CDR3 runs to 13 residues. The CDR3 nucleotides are TGTGCCAGCAGCGCGGGGGCAGGGTATGGCTACACCTTC. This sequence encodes CASSAGAGYGYTF.

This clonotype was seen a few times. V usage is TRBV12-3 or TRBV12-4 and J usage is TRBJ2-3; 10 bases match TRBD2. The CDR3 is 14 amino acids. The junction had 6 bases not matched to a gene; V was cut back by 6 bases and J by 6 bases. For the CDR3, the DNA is TGTGCCAGCAGCGGGGAGCGGGAGGGGGATACGCAGTATTTT. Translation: CASSGEREGDTQYF.